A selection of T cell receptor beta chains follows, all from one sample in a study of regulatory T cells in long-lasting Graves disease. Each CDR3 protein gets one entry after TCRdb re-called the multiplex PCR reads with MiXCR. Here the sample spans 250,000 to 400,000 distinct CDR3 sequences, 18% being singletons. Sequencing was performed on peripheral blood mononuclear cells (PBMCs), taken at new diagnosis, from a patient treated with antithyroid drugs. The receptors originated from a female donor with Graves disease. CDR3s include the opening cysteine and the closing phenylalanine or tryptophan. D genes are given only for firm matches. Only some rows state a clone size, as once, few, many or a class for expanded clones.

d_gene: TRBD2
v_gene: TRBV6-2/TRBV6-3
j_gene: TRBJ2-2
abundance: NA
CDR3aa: CASSYQPSTSGRSNTGELFF
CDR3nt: TGTGCCAGCAGTTACCAGCCCAGTACTAGCGGGAGGTCGAACACCGGGGAGCTGTTTTTT

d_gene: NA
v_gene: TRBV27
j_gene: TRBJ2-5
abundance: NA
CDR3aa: CASSFSYREVRETQYF
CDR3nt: TGTGCCAGCAGTTTTTCGTACAGGGAAGTGAGAGAGACCCAGTACTTC

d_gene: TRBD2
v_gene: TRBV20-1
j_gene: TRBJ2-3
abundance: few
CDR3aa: CSARDMIAGSTDTQYF
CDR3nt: TGCAGTGCTAGAGATATGATAGCGGGAAGCACAGATACGCAGTATTTT

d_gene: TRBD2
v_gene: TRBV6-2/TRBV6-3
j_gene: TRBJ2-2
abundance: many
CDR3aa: CASSASGRAVGELFF
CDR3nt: TGTGCCAGCAGTGCCAGCGGGAGGGCCGTCGGGGAGCTGTTTTTT

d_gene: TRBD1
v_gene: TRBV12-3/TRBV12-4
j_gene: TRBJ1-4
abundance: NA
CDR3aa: CASSRTGENEKLFF
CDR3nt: TGTGCCAGCAGCCGGACAGGGGAGAATGAAAAACTGTTTTTT

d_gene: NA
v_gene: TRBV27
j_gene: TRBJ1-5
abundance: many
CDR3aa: CASIEQGANSNQPQHF
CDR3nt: TGTGCCAGCATCGAACAGGGCGCTAATAGCAATCAGCCCCAGCATTTT

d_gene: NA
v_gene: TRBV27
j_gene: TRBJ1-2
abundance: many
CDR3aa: CASRQGPITGYGYTF
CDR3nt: TGTGCCAGCAGACAGGGTCCTATAACCGGCTATGGCTACACCTTC

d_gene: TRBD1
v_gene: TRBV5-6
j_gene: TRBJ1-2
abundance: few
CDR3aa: CASERYGRAGGDYGYTF
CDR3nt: TGTGCCAGCGAACGCTACGGGCGGGCAGGGGGCGACTATGGCTACACCTTC

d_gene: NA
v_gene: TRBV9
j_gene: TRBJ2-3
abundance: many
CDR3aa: CASSVGGFRNTQYF
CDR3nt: TGTGCCAGCAGCGTAGGGGGTTTTCGGAATACGCAGTATTTT

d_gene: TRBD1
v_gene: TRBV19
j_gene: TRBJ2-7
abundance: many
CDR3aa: CASKMTGTGSYEQYF
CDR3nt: TGTGCCAGCAAGATGACCGGGACAGGCTCCTACGAGCAGTACTTC

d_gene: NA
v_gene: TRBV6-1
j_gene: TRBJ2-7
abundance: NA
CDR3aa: CASRTQAGSYEQYF
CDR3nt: TGTGCCAGCAGGACACAGGCGGGCTCCTACGAGCAGTACTTC

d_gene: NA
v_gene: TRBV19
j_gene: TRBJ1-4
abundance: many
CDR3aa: CASSPRGSREKLFF
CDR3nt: TGTGCCAGTAGTCCCCGTGGGTCGAGGGAAAAACTGTTTTTT

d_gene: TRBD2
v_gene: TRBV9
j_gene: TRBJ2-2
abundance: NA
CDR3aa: CASSSGRENTGELFF
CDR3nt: TGTGCCAGCAGCAGCGGGAGAGAGAACACCGGGGAGCTGTTTTTT

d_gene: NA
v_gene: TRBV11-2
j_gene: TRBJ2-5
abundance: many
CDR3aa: CASLGAETQYF
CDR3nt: TGTGCCAGCCTAGGGGCAGAGACCCAGTACTTC

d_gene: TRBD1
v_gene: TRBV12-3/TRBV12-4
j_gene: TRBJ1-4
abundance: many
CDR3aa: CASSFRGGDRPVNEKLFF
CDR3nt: TGTGCCAGCAGTTTTAGAGGGGGCGATAGGCCTGTTAATGAAAAACTGTTTTTT

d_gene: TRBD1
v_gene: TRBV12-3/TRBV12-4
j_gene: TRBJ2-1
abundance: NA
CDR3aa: CASRYRGEYNEQFF
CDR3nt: TGTGCCAGCAGATACAGGGGTGAATACAATGAGCAGTTCTTC

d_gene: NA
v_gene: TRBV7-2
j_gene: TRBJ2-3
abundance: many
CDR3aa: CASSSTNTDTQYF
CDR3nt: TGTGCCAGCAGCTCGACAAACACAGATACGCAGTATTTT

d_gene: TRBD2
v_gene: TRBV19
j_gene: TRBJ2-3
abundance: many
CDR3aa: CASSISGGRGTDTQYF
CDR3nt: TGTGCCAGTAGTATTTCAGGCGGGAGGGGCACAGATACGCAGTATTTT

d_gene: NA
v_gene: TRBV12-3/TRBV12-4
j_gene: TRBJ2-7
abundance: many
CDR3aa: CASSLQGHHEQYF
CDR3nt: TGTGCCAGCAGCCTTCAGGGACACCACGAGCAGTACTTC

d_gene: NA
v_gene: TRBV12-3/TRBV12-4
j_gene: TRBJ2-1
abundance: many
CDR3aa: CASSFGGGRSDNEQFF
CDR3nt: TGTGCCAGCAGTTTTGGGGGCGGGAGATCGGACAATGAGCAGTTCTTC

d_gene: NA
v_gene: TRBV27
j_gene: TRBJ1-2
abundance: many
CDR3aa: CASSLGPGAHHYGYTF
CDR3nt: TGTGCCAGCAGTTTAGGGCCAGGGGCTCATCACTATGGCTACACCTTC

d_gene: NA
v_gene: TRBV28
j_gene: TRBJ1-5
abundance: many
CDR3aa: CASNTGVSQPQHF
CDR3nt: TGTGCCAGCAACACCGGGGTTTCACAGCCCCAGCATTTT

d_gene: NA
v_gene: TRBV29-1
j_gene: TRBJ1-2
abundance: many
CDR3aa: CSVEGDTPYGYTF
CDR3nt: TGCAGCGTAGAAGGGGACACTCCCTATGGCTACACCTTC

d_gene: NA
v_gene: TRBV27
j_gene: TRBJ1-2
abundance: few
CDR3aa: CASKRDANYGYAF
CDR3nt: TGTGCCAGCAAGCGAGATGCTAACTATGGCTACGCCTTC

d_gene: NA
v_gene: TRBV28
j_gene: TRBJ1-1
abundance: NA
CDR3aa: CASSLTPSSEAFF
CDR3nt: TGTGCCAGCAGTTTAACCCCCTCAAGTGAAGCTTTCTTT

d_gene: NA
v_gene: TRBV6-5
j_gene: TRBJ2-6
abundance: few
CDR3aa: CASSYAASSSGANVLTF
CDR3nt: TGTGCCAGCAGTTACGCCGCATCGTCCTCTGGGGCCAACGTCCTGACTTTC

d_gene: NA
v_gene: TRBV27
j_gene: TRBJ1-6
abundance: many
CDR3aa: CASSLLAGERGSPLHF
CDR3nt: TGTGCCAGCAGTTTATTGGCAGGGGAGCGAGGTTCACCCCTCCACTTT

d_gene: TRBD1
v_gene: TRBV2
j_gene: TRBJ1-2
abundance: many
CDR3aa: CASRITGGAGTNYGYTF
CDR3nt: TGTGCCAGCAGAATTACAGGGGGCGCGGGGACTAACTATGGCTACACCTTC

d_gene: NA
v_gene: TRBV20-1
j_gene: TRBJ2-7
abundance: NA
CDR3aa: CSATAGGYEQYF
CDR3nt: TGCAGTGCTACCGCCGGAGGGTACGAGCAGTACTTC

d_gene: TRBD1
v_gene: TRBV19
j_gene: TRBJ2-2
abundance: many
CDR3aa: CASIPDRGSGELFF
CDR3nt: TGTGCCAGTATACCGGACAGGGGTTCCGGGGAGCTGTTTTTT

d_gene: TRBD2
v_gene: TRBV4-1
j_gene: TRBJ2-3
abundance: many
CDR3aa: CASSQPTSGSDTQYF
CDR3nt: TGCGCCAGCAGCCAGCCGACTAGCGGATCAGATACGCAGTATTTT

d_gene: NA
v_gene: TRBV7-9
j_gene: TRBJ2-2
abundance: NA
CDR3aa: CASRRDPNTGELFF
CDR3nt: TGTGCCAGCAGACGGGACCCAAACACCGGGGAGCTGTTTTTT

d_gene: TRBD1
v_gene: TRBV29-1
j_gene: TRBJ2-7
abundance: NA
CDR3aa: CSARTGTYEQYF
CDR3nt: TGCAGCGCTCGGACAGGCACCTACGAGCAGTACTTC